Each of the 10 T cell receptor beta chains below was sequenced from the same sample in a study of blood T cell repertoires in COVID-19. The data were produced by immunoSEQ multiplex PCR, yet TCRdb's version contains in-frame clones alone and is incomplete. The sample lists roughly 250,000 clones; 65% to 85% were seen once. Input material: peripheral blood. Every receptor here comes from a woman between 35 and 50 years old who had recovered from COVID-19.

This clone has just one count. The chain links TRBV19 to TRBJ1-6; possible D gene TRBD1, 5 bases. CDR1 and CDR2 (germline): LNHDA, SQIVND (reference sequence). CDR3 length: 12 residues. Between the trimmed V and J ends, which lost 6 bases and 9 bases, there was a span of 9 bases. DNA for the CDR3: TGTGCCAGTAGCGGGAGGGGTTCACCCCTCCACTTT. Translating gives CASSGRGSPLHF.

The chain's CDR3 is CASSSPGDRGTDTQYF. The DNA for the CDR3 is TGTGCCAGCAGTTCTCCGGGGGACAGGGGCACAGATACGCAGTATTTT. The chain joins TRBV6-5 to TRBJ2-3, with 9 bases aligning to TRBD1. The germline V gene encodes CDR1 MNHEY and CDR2 SVGAGI. This CDR3 contains 16 residues. The junction had 6 bases not matched to a gene; V was cut back by 4 bases and J by 1 base.

The V call is TRBV2, the J call TRBJ2-4, with TRBD2 matching over 10 bases. The V segment lost 5 bases and the J segment 0 bases; nucleotides outside the gene matches: 13. The CDR3 is 19 amino acids. Germline CDR1 reads SNHLY; CDR2 reads FYNNEI. The chain's CDR3 is CASSSGTSASSIAKNIQYF. In DNA form, the CDR3 reads TGTGCCAGCAGTTCCGGGACTAGCGCCTCATCTATAGCCAAAAACATTCAGTACTTC.

The chain combines TRBV9 with TRBJ1-5, with D possibly matching TRBD1 (5 bases). This CDR3 is 15 amino acids long. Looked up from germline, CDR1 is SGDLS and CDR2 is YYNGEE. V lost 4 bases to trimming and J lost 1 base, with 12 bases between them. DNA of the CDR3: TGTGCCAGCAGCCCTGGCGCAGGGAGCAATCAGCCCCAGCATTTT. This sequence encodes CASSPGAGSNQPQHF.

Only a few counts were recorded for this clone. The chain couples TRBV3-1 (or the pseudogene TRBV3-2) to TRBJ2-7; possibly TRBD1 for D (5 bases). CDR1 is LGHDT, CDR2 YNNKEL, per germline (reference sequence). Trimming pared 1 base from V and 6 bases from J, leaving 10 bases between. The CDR3 runs 13 residues. This CDR3 reads CASSQGRQGEQYF. CDR3 coding DNA: TGTGCCAGCAGCCAAGGACGGCAGGGCGAGCAGTACTTC.

CDR3: CASSQDRGNAGELFF. CDR3 in DNA: TGTGCCAGCAGCCAAGATCGGGGTAATGCCGGGGAGCTGTTTTTT. This sequence joins TRBV4-2 and TRBJ2-2; perhaps TRBD2 as D (5 bases). Trimming removed 0 bases at V and 6 bases at J, with 11 bases between. CDR3 size: 15 residues. Germline values: CDR1 LGHNA, CDR2 YNFKEQ.

In DNA, the CDR3 is TGTGCCAGCAGCTGGGACAGGGCGGGCACAGATACGCAGTATTTT. Protein: CASSWDRAGTDTQYF. The chain combines TRBV7-9 with TRBJ2-3, with 9 bases matching TRBD1. The CDR3 is 15 amino acids. Germline CDR1 and CDR2: SEHNR and FQNEAQ (reference sequence). With V trimmed by 4 bases and J by 1 base, 3 bases remained unmatched.

Comments on this clone: Sequence at one end of the junction differs from germline and may be a read error. For the CDR3, the DNA is TGTGCCATTAGTGCGGACAGAAATCAGCCCCAGCATTTT. It encodes CAISADRNQPQHF. The chain couples TRBV10-3 to TRBJ1-5, with D possibly matching TRBD1 (6 bases). The CDR3 totals 13 residues. In germline, CDR1 is ENHRY, CDR2 SYGVKD.

This chain connects TRBV3-1 (or the pseudogene TRBV3-2) to TRBJ2-5; TRBD1 aligns across 9 bases. This CDR3 comprises 14 residues. The junction had 8 bases not matched to a gene; V was cut back by 5 bases and J by 7 bases. Looked up from germline, CDR1 is LGHDT and CDR2 is YNNKEL (reference sequence). In nucleotides, the CDR3 is TGTGCCAGCAGCAGGACAGGGGAAGCGGGGACCCAGTACTTC. It specifies CASSRTGEAGTQYF.

The chain has TRBV6-6 and TRBJ2-1; 9 bases are shared with TRBD1. This CDR3 has 15 residues. With V trimmed by 2 bases and J by 8 bases, 7 bases remained unmatched. The germline V gene has CDR1 MNHNY and CDR2 SVGAGI (reference sequence). The CDR3 region is CASSYRTGAADEQFF. DNA for the CDR3: TGTGCCAGCAGTTACCGGACAGGGGCCGCTGATGAGCAGTTCTTC.